This TCR beta chain was obtained from a study of T cell responses to AZD1222 COVID-19 vaccine. From germline, CDR1 is SGDLS and CDR2 YYNGEE. CDR3 length equals 18 residues. V lost 4 bases, J lost 5 bases, and 12 bases stayed unmatched. Sequencing was performed with immunoSEQ multiplex PCR; in TCRdb, only in-frame clones are kept and a portion is missing. The table lists 20,000 to 30,000 clones, 88% of them singletons. The chain links TRBV9 to TRBJ2-3, with 14 bases matching TRBD2. The sample here was peripheral blood, taken 28 days after the second AZD1222 dose. The receptor's source is an adult who received the AZD1222 COVID-19 vaccine. CDR3 region: CASSYAGTSGGVLDTQYF. CDR3 nucleotides: TGTGCCAGCAGCTACGCCGGGACTAGCGGGGGTGTCCTAGATACGCAGTATTTT.